This passage covers 16 T cell receptor beta chains from one sample sequenced in a study of blood T cell repertoires in COVID-19. Only in-frame clones appear in the TCRdb table, and some are missing; sequencing was by immunoSEQ multiplex PCR. The sample lists 300,000 to 350,000 clones; roughly 90% were seen once. Sequences were obtained from peripheral blood. The origin of the receptors is a man aged 18 to 29 with active or convalescent COVID-19.

The chain uses TRBV28 and TRBJ1-2, with D perhaps matching TRBD1 (5 bases). CDR3 length equals 12 residues. The germline CDR1 and CDR2 sequences are MDHEN and SYDVKM. V gave up 10 bases and J gave up 4 bases, with 13 bases separating them. CDR3 residues: CATRGAFYGYTF. In DNA form, the CDR3 reads TGTGCCACTAGGGGCGCGTTCTATGGCTACACCTTC.

The rearrangement links TRBV24-1 to TRBJ2-7; D might be TRBD2 (6 bases). Germline loops: CDR1 KGHDR, CDR2 SFDVKD. Trimming took 0 bases from V and 0 from J, leaving 17 bases between them. This CDR3 is 18 amino acids long. CDR3 loop: CATSDLIKGRRASYEQYF. DNA of the CDR3: TGTGCCACCAGTGATTTGATCAAAGGACGGAGGGCCTCCTACGAGCAGTACTTC.

This clone was seen just once. This chain joins TRBV7-9 and TRBJ2-7; 10 bases fit TRBD1. This CDR3 region has 15 residues. The germline gives CDR1 SEHNR, CDR2 FQNEAQ (reference sequence). Trimming took 6 bases from V and 0 from J; bases not matched to a gene: 5. The CDR3 DNA reads as TGTGCCAGCAGGGACGGGACAGGGGACTCCTACGAGCAGTACTTC. Its translation: CASRDGTGDSYEQYF. Variable domain in full (rest from reference TRBV7-9 and TRBJ2-7): DTGVSQNPRHKITKRGQNVTFRCDPISEHNRLYWYRQTLGQGPEFLTYFQNEAQLEKSRLLSDRFSAERPKGSFSTLEIQRTEQGDSAMYLCASRDGTGDSYEQYFGPGTRLTVT.

V is TRBV19 and J is TRBJ1-5; tentatively, D is TRBD1 (6 bases). Trimming stripped 3 bases from V and 7 bases from J, with 10 bases between. CDR1 is LNHDA and CDR2 is SQIVND in the germline V gene (reference sequence). The CDR3 extends over 13 amino acids. DNA of the CDR3: TGTGCCAGTAGTATTATGAGGGGGCAGCCCCAGCATTTT. Its translation is CASSIMRGQPQHF.

This clone was detected only once. The rearrangement joins TRBV7-3 to TRBJ2-7, with 7 bases matching TRBD2. The V gene end was trimmed by 1 base and the J gene end by 4 bases; junction bases not matched to a gene: 7. This CDR3 spans 15 amino acids. Looked up from germline, CDR1 is SGHTA and CDR2 is FQGTGA. CDR3 loop: CASSLIGGSGYEQYF. The CDR3 DNA follows: TGTGCCAGCAGCTTAATTGGCGGGAGTGGGTACGAGCAGTACTTC.

J is TRBJ1-5 and V is TRBV28; the match to TRBD1 covers 12 bases. Germline assignment: CDR1 MDHEN and CDR2 SYDVKM. The CDR3 sequence is 16 residues long. The V and J ends lost 3 bases and 5 bases, in that order; junction bases with no gene match: 5. The CDR3 DNA reads TGTGCCAGCAGTTTGTGGGACAGGGGGCAGTATCAGCCCCAGCATTTT. This encodes CASSLWDRGQYQPQHF.

Concerning this clone: This sample includes further DNA sequences coding for the same CDR3. CDR3 sequence reads: CASSLAAGGPYEQYF. The DNA for the CDR3 is TGTGCCAGCAGCTTAGCAGCGGGAGGACCATACGAGCAGTACTTC. The V and J genes are TRBV7-2 and TRBJ2-7, with 9 bases that match TRBD2. The germline V gene encodes CDR1 SGHTA and CDR2 FQGNSA. This CDR3 contains 15 residues. The V and J ends lost 0 bases and 4 bases, in that order; junction bases with no gene match: 4. The full variable domain, its missing parts supplied by reference TRBV7-2 and TRBJ2-7, is GAGVSQSPSNKVTEKGKDVELRCDPISGHTALYWYRQSLGQGLEFLIYFQGNSAPDKSGLPSDRFSAERTGGSVSTLTIQRTQQEDSAVYLCASSLAAGGPYEQYFGPGTRLTVT.

The rearrangement joins TRBV28 to TRBJ1-2, with D uncertain. The CDR3 length is 14 residues. Germline V gene sequence: CDR1 MDHEN, CDR2 SYDVKM. Trimming stripped 5 bases from V and 4 bases from J, with 14 bases between. This CDR3 reads CASSPRRELYGYTF. CDR3 nucleotides: TGTGCCAGCAGTCCCCGACGGGAACTCTATGGCTACACCTTC.

V is TRBV6-4 and J is TRBJ2-1; TRBD1 aligns across 9 bases. The CDR3 is 16 residues long. The trim removed 5 bases at V and 0 bases at J, leaving 5 bases unmatched. The V gene's germline CDR1 is MRHNA and CDR2 SNTAGT. The CDR3 DNA is TGTGCCAGCAGTCAACAGGGGGCAGGCTCCTACAATGAGCAGTTCTTC. This translates into CASSQQGAGSYNEQFF.

The CDR3 region is CASSYSIRGQETQYF. CDR3 nucleotide sequence: TGTGCCAGCAGTTACTCGATCAGGGGGCAAGAGACCCAGTACTTC. This chain connects TRBV6-5 to TRBJ2-5, with TRBD1 matching 7 bases. Trimming removed 0 bases from V and 2 bases from J; junction bases left unmatched: 3. Per germline, CDR1 MNHEY and CDR2 SVGAGI. This CDR3 comprises 15 residues.

This clone was seen once. The chain couples TRBV6-5 to TRBJ1-2, with a tentative D call TRBD1 (5 bases). Germline values: CDR1 MNHEY, CDR2 SVGAGI. V was trimmed by 6 bases and J by 6 bases, leaving 17 bases between them. The CDR3 totals 14 residues. The CDR3 sequence is CASSLSGGYDGYTF. The DNA for the CDR3 is TGTGCCAGCAGCCTCTCCGGGGGATACGATGGCTACACCTTC.

The rearrangement links TRBV5-5 to TRBJ1-2; TRBD1 aligns across 8 bases. Germline assignment: CDR1 SGHKS and CDR2 YYEKEE (reference sequence). V trimming: 6 bases; J trimming: 2 bases; junction bases outside the gene matches: 3. This CDR3 has 13 residues. The CDR3: CASTRQGNYGYTF. In DNA form, the CDR3 reads TGTGCCAGCACAAGACAGGGGAACTATGGCTACACCTTC.

This clone was observed once. J is TRBJ2-7 and V is TRBV7-9; D is undetermined. The germline V and J ends were trimmed by 6 bases and 3 bases, with 9 bases remaining between them. From germline, CDR1 is SEHNR and CDR2 FQNEAQ (reference sequence). The CDR3 sequence is 12 residues long. CDR3 DNA: TGTGCCAGCAGTTCACAAAACTACGAGCAGTACTTC. Protein sequence: CASSSQNYEQYF. Looking up the rest from reference TRBV7-9 and TRBJ2-7 gives the full variable domain: DTGVSQNPRHKITKRGQNVTFRCDPISEHNRLYWYRQTLGQGPEFLTYFQNEAQLEKSRLLSDRFSAERPKGSFSTLEIQRTEQGDSAMYLCASSSQNYEQYFGPGTRLTVT.

V usage is TRBV7-2 and J usage is TRBJ2-7; D is possibly TRBD2 (6 bases). Trimming shortened V by 5 bases and J by 4 bases, and 9 bases separated the two germline ends. CDR1 and CDR2 (germline): SGHTA, FQGNSA. The CDR3 runs to 12 residues. The CDR3 DNA follows: TGTGCCAGCAGCGCAAGCGGGTACGAGCAGTACTTC. Translating it yields CASSASGYEQYF.

This rearrangement joins TRBV7-8 to TRBJ1-2; D is undetermined. The germline V gene encodes CDR1 SGHVS and CDR2 FQNEAQ. CDR3 length equals 14 residues. With 1 base removed from V and 4 bases from J, the gap between germline ends came to 10 bases. CDR3 residues: CASSLVEGGYGYTF. In DNA form, the CDR3 reads TGTGCCAGCAGCTTAGTTGAGGGAGGCTATGGCTACACCTTC. Full variable domain (rest looked up from reference TRBV7-8 and TRBJ1-2): GAGVSQSPRYKVAKRGQDVALRCDPISGHVSLFWYQQALGQGPEFLTYFQNEAQLDKSGLPSDRFFAERPEGSVSTLKIQRTQQEDSAVYLCASSLVEGGYGYTFGSGTRLTVV.

The chain couples TRBV7-2 to TRBJ1-5; possible D gene TRBD1, 6 bases. In germline, CDR1 is SGHTA, CDR2 FQGNSA. Trimming removed 4 bases from V and 3 bases from J, with 10 bases in between. The CDR3 extends over 14 amino acids. CDR3 region: CASSSTGYNQPQHF. The CDR3 region has the DNA TGTGCCAGCAGCTCAACAGGGTACAATCAGCCCCAGCATTTT.